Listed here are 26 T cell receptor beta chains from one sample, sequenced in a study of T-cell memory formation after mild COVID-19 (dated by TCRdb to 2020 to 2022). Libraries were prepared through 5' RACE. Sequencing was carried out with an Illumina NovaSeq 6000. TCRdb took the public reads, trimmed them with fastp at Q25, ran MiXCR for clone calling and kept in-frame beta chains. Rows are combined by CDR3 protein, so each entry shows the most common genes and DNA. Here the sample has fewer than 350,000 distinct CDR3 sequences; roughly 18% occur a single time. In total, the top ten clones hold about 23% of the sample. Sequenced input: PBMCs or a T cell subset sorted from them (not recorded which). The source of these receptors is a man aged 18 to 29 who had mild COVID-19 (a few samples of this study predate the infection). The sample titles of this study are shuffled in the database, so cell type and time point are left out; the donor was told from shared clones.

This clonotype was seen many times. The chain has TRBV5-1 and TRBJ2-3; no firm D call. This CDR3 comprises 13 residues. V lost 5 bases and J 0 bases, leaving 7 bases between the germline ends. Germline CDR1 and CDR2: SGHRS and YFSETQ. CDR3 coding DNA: TGCGCCAGCAGGTCGGACAGCACAGATACGCAGTATTTT. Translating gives CASRSDSTDTQYF.

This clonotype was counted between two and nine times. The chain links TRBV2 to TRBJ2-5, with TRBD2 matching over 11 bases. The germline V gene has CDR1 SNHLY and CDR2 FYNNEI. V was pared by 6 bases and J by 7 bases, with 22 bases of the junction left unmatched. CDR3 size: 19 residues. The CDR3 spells CASSAYRRLAGTGVGTQYF. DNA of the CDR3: TGTGCCAGCAGCGCATATCGTAGACTAGCGGGGACCGGAGTGGGGACCCAGTACTTC.

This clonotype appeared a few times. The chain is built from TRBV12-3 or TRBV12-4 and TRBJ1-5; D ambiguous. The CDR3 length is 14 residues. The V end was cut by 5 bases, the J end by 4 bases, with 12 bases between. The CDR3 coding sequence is TGTGCCAGCAGTGCGGGCCCCGAAAATCAGCCCCAGCATTTT. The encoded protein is CASSAGPENQPQHF.

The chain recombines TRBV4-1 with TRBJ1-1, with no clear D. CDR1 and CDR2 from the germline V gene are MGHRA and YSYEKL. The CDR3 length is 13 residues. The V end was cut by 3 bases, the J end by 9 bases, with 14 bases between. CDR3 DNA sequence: TGCGCCAGCAGCCATACGCTGGAACCCCAAGCTTTCTTT. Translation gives CASSHTLEPQAFF.

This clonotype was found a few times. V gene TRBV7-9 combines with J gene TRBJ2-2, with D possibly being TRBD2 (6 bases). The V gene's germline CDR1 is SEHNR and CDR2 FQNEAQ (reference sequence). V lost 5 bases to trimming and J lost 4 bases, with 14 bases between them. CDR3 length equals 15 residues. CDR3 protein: CASSLTSSVTGELFF. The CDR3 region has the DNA TGTGCCAGCAGCCTGACTAGTTCGGTCACCGGGGAGCTGTTTTTT. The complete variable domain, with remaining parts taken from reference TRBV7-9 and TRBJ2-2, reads DTGVSQNPRHKITKRGQNVTFRCDPISEHNRLYWYRQTLGQGPEFLTYFQNEAQLEKSRLLSDRFSAERPKGSFSTLEIQRTEQGDSAMYLCASSLTSSVTGELFFGEGSRLTVL.

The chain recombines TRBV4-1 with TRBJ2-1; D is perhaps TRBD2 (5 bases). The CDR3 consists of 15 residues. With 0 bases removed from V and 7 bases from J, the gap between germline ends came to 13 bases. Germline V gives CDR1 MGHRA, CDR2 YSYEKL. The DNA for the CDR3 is TGCGCCAGCAGCCAAGAGTGGACTGGGCGGAATGAGCAGTTCTTC. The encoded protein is CASSQEWTGRNEQFF.

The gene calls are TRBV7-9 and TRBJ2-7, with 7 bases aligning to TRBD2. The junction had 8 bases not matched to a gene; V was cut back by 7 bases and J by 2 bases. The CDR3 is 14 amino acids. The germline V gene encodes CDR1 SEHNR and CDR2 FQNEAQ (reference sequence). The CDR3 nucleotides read TGTGCCAGCACAGCGGGACTGGGCGCCTACGAGCAGTACTTC. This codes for CASTAGLGAYEQYF.

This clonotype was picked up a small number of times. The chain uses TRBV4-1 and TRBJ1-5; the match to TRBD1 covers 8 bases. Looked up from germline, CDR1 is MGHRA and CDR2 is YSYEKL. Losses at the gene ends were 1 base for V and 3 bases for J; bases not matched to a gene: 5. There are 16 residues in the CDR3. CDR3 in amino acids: CASSQGAGQDNQPQHF. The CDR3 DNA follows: TGCGCCAGCAGCCAAGGGGCGGGACAGGACAATCAGCCCCAGCATTTT.

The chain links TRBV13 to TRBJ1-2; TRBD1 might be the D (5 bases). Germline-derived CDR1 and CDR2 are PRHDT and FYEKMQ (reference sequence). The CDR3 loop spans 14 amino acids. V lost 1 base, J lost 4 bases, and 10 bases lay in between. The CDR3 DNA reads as TGTGCCAGCAGCTTAGCAGGGCGTGCCTATGGCTACACCTTC. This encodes CASSLAGRAYGYTF.

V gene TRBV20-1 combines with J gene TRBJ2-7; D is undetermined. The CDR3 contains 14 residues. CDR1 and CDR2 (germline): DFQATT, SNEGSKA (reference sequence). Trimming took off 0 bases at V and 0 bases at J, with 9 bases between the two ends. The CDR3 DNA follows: TGCAGTGCTAGAGATCCCCCTAGCTCCTACGAGCAGTACGTC. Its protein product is CSARDPPSSYEQYV.

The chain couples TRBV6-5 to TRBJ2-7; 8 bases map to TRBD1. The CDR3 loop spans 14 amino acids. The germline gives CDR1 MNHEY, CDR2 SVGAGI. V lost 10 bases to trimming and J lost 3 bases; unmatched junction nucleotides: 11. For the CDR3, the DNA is TGTGCCACGAAGCACAGGGGGTATATCTACGAGCAGTACTTC. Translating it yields CATKHRGYIYEQYF.

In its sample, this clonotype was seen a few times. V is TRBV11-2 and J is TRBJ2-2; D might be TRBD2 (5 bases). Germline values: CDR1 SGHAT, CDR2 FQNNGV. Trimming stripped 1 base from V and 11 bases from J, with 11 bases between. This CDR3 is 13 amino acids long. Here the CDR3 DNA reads TGTGCCAGCAGCTTAGGAGGGTCCGCCGAGCTGTTTTTT. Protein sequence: CASSLGGSAELFF.

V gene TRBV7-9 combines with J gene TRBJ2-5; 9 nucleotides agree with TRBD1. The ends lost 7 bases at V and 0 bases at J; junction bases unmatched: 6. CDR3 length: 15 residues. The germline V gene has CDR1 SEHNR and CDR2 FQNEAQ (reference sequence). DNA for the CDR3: TGTGCCAGCATACTGACAGGGGGATACCAAGAGACCCAGTACTTC. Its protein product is CASILTGGYQETQYF. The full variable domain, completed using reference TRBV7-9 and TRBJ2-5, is DTGVSQNPRHKITKRGQNVTFRCDPISEHNRLYWYRQTLGQGPEFLTYFQNEAQLEKSRLLSDRFSAERPKGSFSTLEIQRTEQGDSAMYLCASILTGGYQETQYFGPGTRLLVL.

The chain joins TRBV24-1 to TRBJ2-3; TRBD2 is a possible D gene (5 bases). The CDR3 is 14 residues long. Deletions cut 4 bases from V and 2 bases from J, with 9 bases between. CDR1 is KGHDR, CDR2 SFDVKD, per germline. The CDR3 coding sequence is TGTGCCACCAGTGAATCGGGAAACACAGATACGCAGTATTTT. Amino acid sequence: CATSESGNTDTQYF.

The CDR3 DNA follows: TGCGCCAGCAGGACGGGGGGCGACGGTGGCTACACCTTC. Protein: CASRTGGDGGYTF. This chain links TRBV5-1 with TRBJ1-2, with a weak D call TRBD1 (6 bases). Looked up from germline, CDR1 is SGHRS and CDR2 is YFSETQ. The CDR3 is 13 amino acids. V was trimmed by 5 bases and J by 7 bases, leaving 15 bases between them.

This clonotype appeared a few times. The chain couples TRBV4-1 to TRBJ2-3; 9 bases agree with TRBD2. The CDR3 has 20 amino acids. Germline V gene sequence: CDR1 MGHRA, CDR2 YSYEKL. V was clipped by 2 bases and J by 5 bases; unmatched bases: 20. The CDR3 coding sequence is TGCGCCAGCAGCCAACCCCGGCTGCTCGCGGGGGGGCGTCGTATAGATACGCAGTATTTT. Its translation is CASSQPRLLAGGRRIDTQYF.

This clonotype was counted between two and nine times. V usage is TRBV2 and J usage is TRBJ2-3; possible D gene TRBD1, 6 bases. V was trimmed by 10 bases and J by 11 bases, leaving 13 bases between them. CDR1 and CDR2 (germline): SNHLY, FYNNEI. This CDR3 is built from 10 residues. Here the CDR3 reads CATIQGMQYF. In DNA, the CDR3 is TGTGCCACCATACAGGGTATGCAGTATTTT.

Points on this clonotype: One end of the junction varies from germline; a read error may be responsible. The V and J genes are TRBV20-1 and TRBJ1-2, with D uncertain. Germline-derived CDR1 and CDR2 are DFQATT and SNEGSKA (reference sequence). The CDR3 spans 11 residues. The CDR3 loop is CSARLLAGSAF. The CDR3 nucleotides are TGCAGTGCTAGATTACTGGCGGGGAGTGCATTC.

The CDR3, as DNA: TGCAGTGGAATGGACAGGAACAATGAGCAGTTCTTC. Amino acids: CSGMDRNNEQFF. The chain employs TRBV20-1 and TRBJ2-1; 7 nucleotides align to TRBD1. The CDR3 is 12 residues long. Germline assignment: CDR1 DFQATT and CDR2 SNEGSKA (reference sequence). V was pared by 7 bases and J by 5 bases, with 5 bases of the junction left unmatched.

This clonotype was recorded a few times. DNA for the CDR3: TGCGCCAGCAGCCAAGGTGGGGCTAGCACAGATACGCAGTATTTT. It yields the protein CASSQGGASTDTQYF. The genes are TRBV4-1 and TRBJ2-3; tentatively, D is TRBD1 (5 bases). Germline CDR1 and CDR2: MGHRA and YSYEKL. This CDR3 has 15 residues. The V end lost 1 base, the J end lost 0 bases, and 8 bases lay between the germline ends.

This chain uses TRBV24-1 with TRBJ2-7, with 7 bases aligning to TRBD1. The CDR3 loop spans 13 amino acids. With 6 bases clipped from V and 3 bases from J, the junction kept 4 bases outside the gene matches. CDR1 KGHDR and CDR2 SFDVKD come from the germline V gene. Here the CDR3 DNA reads TGTGCCACCAGTTGGGACAGACACTACGAGCAGTACTTC. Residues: CATSWDRHYEQYF.

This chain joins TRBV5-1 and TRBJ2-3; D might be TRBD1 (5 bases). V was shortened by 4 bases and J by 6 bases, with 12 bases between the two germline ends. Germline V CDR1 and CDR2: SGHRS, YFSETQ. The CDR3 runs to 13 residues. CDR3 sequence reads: CASSLDSWDTQYF. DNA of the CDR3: TGCGCCAGCAGCCTTGACAGTTGGGATACGCAGTATTTT.

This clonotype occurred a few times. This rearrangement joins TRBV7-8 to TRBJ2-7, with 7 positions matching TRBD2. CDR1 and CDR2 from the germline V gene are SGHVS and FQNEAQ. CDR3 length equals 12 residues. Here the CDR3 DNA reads TGTGCCAGCAGCCTAGCGGCAAACGAGCAGTACGTC. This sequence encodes CASSLAANEQYV.

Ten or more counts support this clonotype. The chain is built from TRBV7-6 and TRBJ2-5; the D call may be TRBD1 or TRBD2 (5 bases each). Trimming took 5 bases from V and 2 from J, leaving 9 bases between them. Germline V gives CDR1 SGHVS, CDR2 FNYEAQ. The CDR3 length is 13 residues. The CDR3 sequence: CASSMGRQETQYF. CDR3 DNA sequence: TGTGCCAGCAGCATGGGACGGCAAGAGACCCAGTACTTC.

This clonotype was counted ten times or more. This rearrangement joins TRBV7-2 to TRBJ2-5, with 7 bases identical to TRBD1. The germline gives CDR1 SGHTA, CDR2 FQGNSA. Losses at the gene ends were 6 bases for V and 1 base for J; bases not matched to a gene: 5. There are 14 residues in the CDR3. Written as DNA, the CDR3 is TGTGCCAGCAGTAGAACAGGGGTCCAAGAGACCCAGTACTTC. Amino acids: CASSRTGVQETQYF.

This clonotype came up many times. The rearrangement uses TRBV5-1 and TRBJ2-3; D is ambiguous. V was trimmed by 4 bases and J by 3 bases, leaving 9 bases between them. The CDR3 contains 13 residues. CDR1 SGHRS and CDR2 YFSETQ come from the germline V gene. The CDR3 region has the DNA TGCGCCAGCAGCACCGGACGGACAGATACGCAGTATTTT. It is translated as CASSTGRTDTQYF.